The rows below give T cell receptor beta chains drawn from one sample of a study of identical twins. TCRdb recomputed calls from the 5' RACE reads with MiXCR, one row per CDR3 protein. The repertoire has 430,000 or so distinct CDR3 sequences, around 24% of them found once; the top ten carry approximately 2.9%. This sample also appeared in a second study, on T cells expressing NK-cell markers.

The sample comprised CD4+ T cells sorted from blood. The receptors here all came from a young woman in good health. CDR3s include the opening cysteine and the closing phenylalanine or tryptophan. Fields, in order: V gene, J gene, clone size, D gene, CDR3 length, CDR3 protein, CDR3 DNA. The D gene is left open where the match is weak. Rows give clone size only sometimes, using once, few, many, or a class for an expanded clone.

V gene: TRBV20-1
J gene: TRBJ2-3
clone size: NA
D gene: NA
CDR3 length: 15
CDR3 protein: CSAGRGAGGTDTQYF
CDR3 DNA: TGCAGTGCAGGCAGGGGCGCAGGGGGCACAGATACGCAGTATTTT

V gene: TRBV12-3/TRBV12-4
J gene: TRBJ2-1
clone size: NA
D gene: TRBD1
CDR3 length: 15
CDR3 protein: CASSSQGTGSPEQFF
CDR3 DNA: TGTGCCAGCAGTTCACAGGGGACAGGGTCTCCTGAGCAGTTCTTC

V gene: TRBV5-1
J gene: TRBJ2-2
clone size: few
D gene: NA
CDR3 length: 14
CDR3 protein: CASSEGGNTGELFF
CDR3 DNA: TGCGCCAGCAGTGAGGGGGGGAACACCGGGGAGCTGTTTTTT

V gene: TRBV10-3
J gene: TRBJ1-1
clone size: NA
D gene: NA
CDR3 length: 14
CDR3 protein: CAIRKSRGGGEAFF
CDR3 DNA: TGTGCCATCAGGAAGTCCCGGGGGGGAGGCGAAGCTTTCTTT

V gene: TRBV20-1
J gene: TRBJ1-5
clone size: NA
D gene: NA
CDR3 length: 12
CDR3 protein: CSARVTGQPQHF
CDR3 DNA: TGCAGTGCTAGAGTTACGGGACAGCCCCAGCATTTT

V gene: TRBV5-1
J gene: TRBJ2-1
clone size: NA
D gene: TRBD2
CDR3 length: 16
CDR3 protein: CASSLAISGGGDEQFF
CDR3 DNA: TGCGCCAGCAGCTTGGCCATTAGCGGGGGCGGGGATGAGCAGTTCTTC

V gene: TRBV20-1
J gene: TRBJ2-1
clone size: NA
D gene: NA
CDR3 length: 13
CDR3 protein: CSTSVGSYNEQFF
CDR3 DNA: TGCAGTACATCCGTGGGCTCCTACAATGAGCAGTTCTTC

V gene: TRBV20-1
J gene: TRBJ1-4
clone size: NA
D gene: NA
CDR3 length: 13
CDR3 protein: CSARGPGAGKLFF
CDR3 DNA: TGCAGTGCTAGAGGGCCAGGGGCAGGAAAACTGTTTTTT

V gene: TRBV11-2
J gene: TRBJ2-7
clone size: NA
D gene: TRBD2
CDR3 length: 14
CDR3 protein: CASSSSGREYEQYF
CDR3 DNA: TGTGCCAGCAGTTCTAGCGGGAGGGAGTACGAGCAGTACTTC

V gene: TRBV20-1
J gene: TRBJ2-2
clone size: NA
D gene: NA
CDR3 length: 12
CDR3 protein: CSARRGTGELFF
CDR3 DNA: TGCAGTGCTAGGAGGGGGACCGGGGAGCTGTTTTTT

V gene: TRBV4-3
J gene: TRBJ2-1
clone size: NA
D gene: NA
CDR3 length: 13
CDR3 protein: CASSRGTYYEQFF
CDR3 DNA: TGCGCCAGCAGCCGAGGGACGTACTATGAGCAGTTCTTC

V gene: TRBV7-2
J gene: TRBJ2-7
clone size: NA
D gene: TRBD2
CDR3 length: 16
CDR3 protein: CASSLGGGLGSYEQYF
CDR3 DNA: TGTGCCAGCAGCTTAGGCGGGGGACTAGGGTCCTACGAGCAGTACTTC

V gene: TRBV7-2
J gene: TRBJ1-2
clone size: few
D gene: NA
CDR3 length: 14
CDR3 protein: CASSPGTTNYGYTF
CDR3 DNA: TGTGCCAGCAGCCCTGGGACAACTAACTATGGCTACACCTTC

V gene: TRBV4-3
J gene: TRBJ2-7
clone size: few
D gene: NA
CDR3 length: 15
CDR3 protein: CASSQGAAHHYEQYF
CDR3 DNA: TGCGCCAGCAGCCAAGGAGCAGCCCACCATTACGAGCAGTACTTC

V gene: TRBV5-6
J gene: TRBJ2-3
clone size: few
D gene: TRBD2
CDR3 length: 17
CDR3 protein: CASLTGPSGSATDTQYF
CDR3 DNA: TGTGCCAGCCTGACTGGGCCCAGCGGGAGCGCAACAGATACGCAGTATTTT

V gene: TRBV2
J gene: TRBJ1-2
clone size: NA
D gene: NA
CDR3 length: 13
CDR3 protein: CASKGMANYGYTF
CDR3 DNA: TGTGCCAGCAAGGGGATGGCTAACTATGGCTACACCTTC